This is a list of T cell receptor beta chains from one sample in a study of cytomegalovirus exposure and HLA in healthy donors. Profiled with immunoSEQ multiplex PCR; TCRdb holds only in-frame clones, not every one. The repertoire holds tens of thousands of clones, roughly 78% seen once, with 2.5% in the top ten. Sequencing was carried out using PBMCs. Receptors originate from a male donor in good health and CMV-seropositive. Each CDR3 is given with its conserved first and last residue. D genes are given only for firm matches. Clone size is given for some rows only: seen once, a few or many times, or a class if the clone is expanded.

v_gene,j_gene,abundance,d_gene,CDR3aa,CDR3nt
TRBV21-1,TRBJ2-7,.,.,CASPKKGTGDYEQYF,TGTGCCAGCCCCAAAAAAGGGACAGGGGATTACGAGCAGTACTTC
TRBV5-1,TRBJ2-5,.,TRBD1,CASSLAGTGGETQYF,TGCGCCAGCAGCTTGGCTGGGACAGGGGGAGAGACCCAGTACTTC
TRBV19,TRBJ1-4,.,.,CASSIDPEGRALFF,TGTGCCAGTAGTATCGATCCGGAGGGAAGAGCGCTGTTTTTT
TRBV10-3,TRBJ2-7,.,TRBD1,CAISRTGPTGEQYF,TGTGCCATCAGCAGGACAGGCCCCACGGGCGAGCAGTACTTC
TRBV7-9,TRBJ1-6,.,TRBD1,CASSGTGGISSPLHF,TGTGCCAGCAGTGGGACAGGGGGCATCAGTTCACCCCTCCACTTT
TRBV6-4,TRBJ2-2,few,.,CASRTTEANTGELFF,TGTGCCAGCAGAACGACAGAAGCGAACACCGGGGAGCTGTTTTTT
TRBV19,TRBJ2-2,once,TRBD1,CASTDRQDTGELFF,TGTGCCAGTACGGACAGGCAGGACACCGGGGAGCTGTTTTTT
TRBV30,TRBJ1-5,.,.,CAWSLTGQTNQPQHF,TGTGCCTGGAGTCTTACAGGACAGACGAATCAGCCCCAGCATTTT
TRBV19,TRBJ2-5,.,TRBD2,CASSVMTSGRARETQYF,TGTGCCAGTAGTGTAATGACTAGCGGGAGGGCCAGAGAGACCCAGTACTTC
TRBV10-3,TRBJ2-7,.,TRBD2,CAIGTSGIYEQYF,TGTGCCATCGGGACTAGCGGGATATACGAGCAGTACTTC
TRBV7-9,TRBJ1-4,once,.,CSSSFFRDEEKLFF,TGTTCCAGCAGCTTCTTCAGGGATGAGGAAAAACTGTTTTTT
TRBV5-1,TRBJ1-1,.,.,CASSFGSTGQSNTEAFF,TGCGCCAGCAGCTTTGGGAGTACAGGGCAATCGAACACTGAAGCTTTCTTT
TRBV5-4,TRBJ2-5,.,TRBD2,CASSSQWREGSGETQYF,TGTGCCAGCAGCTCCCAGTGGCGGGAGGGTTCGGGAGAGACCCAGTACTTC
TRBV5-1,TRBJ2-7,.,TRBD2,CASSLGGWTSGIYEQYF,TGCGCCAGCAGCTTGGGGGGATGGACTAGCGGGATTTACGAGCAGTACTTC
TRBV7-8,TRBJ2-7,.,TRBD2,CASSFTGGLAVYEQYF,TGTGCCAGCAGCTTCACGGGGGGACTAGCGGTCTACGAGCAGTACTTC
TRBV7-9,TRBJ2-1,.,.,CASNPVAGQRFNEQFF,TGTGCCAGCAACCCAGTGGCGGGACAGAGGTTCAATGAGCAGTTCTTC
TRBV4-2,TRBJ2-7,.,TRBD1,CASSQERTGFNEQYF,TGTGCCAGCAGCCAAGAAAGGACAGGGTTTAACGAGCAGTACTTC
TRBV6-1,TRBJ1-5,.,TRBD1,CASSEIWTGNDQPQHF,TGTGCCAGCAGTGAAATCTGGACAGGGAATGATCAGCCCCAGCATTTT
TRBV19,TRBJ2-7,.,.,CASSIKHSYEQYF,TGTGCCAGTAGTATTAAACACTCCTACGAGCAGTACTTC
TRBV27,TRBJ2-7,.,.,CASSLWGWDEQYF,TGTGCCAGCAGTTTATGGGGCTGGGACGAGCAGTACTTC
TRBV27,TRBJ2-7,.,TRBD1,CASNHNRGPYEQYF,TGTGCCAGCAACCATAACAGGGGGCCCTACGAGCAGTACTTC
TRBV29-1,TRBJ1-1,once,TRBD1,CSVGGTGADEAFF,TGCAGCGTCGGGGGGACAGGGGCGGATGAAGCTTTCTTT
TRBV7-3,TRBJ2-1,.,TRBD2,CASSPLAGVEQFF,TGTGCCAGCAGCCCGCTAGCGGGAGTTGAGCAGTTCTTC
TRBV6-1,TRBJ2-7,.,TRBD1,CASQGVAYEQYF,TGTGCCAGCCAGGGGGTTGCCTACGAGCAGTACTTC
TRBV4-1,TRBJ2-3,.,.,CASSQDGRTTQYF,TGCGCCAGCAGCCAAGATGGGAGGACTACGCAGTATTTT
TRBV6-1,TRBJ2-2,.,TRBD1,CASSGTGYTGELFF,TGTGCCAGCAGTGGGACAGGGTACACCGGGGAGCTGTTTTTT